Listed below are T cell receptor beta chains from one sample, sequenced in a study of cytomegalovirus exposure and HLA in healthy donors. Clones were sequenced by immunoSEQ multiplex PCR, and TCRdb holds only the in-frame ones, with some missing. The sample shows over 100,000 clones, roughly 86% of them seen only once. The sequenced sample consisted of PBMCs. These receptors were taken from a woman younger than 30 in good health and CMV-seronegative. CDR3s include the opening cysteine and the closing phenylalanine or tryptophan. A D gene is named only where the DNA matches it firmly. Clone size is stated in some rows and not others, as once, few, many or a class when expanded.

v_gene: TRBV4-3; abundance: -; len: 15; d_gene: -; j_gene: TRBJ2-1; CDR3nt: TGCGCCAGCAGCCAAGAGTCGGGACAACAAAATGAGCAGTTCTTC; CDR3aa: CASSQESGQQNEQFF
v_gene: TRBV7-8; abundance: -; len: 15; d_gene: TRBD1; j_gene: TRBJ2-3; CDR3nt: TGTGCCAGCAGCCCTTGGACAGGGAGCACAGATACGCAGTATTTT; CDR3aa: CASSPWTGSTDTQYF
v_gene: TRBV29-1; abundance: once; len: 13; d_gene: -; j_gene: TRBJ2-1; CDR3nt: TGCAGCGACGCCGGGACACATTACAATGAGCAGTTCTTC; CDR3aa: CSDAGTHYNEQFF
v_gene: TRBV10-3; abundance: -; len: 12; d_gene: -; j_gene: TRBJ2-7; CDR3nt: TGTGCCATCAGTGAGTCCGGGGGTGAGCAGTACTTC; CDR3aa: CAISESGGEQYF
v_gene: TRBV18; abundance: -; len: 15; d_gene: TRBD2; j_gene: TRBJ2-1; CDR3nt: TGTGCCAGCTCAACGACTAGCGGGGGACACAATGAGCAGTTCTTC; CDR3aa: CASSTTSGGHNEQFF
v_gene: TRBV5-1; abundance: -; len: 17; d_gene: TRBD1; j_gene: TRBJ2-6; CDR3nt: TGCGCCAGCAGCTCCGGGACAGGGATGGTTGGGGCCAACGTCCTGACTTTC; CDR3aa: CASSSGTGMVGANVLTF
v_gene: TRBV18; abundance: -; len: 16; d_gene: TRBD1; j_gene: TRBJ1-5; CDR3nt: TGTGCCAGCTCACCGGACAGGGTTTTAGGCAATCAGCCCCAGCATTTT; CDR3aa: CASSPDRVLGNQPQHF
v_gene: TRBV5-6; abundance: -; len: 15; d_gene: TRBD1; j_gene: TRBJ1-6; CDR3nt: TGTGCCAGCAGCTTGGTTAGACAGGGACCTTCACCCCTCCACTTT; CDR3aa: CASSLVRQGPSPLHF
v_gene: TRBV27; abundance: -; len: 14; d_gene: -; j_gene: TRBJ2-7; CDR3nt: TGTGCCAGCAGTTTATCGTGGGCGCGCTACGAGCAGTACTTC; CDR3aa: CASSLSWARYEQYF
v_gene: TRBV29-1; abundance: -; len: 13; d_gene: -; j_gene: TRBJ2-5; CDR3nt: TGCAGCGTCGCGAGGACAGATCAAGAGACCCAGTACTTC; CDR3aa: CSVARTDQETQYF
v_gene: TRBV11-2; abundance: -; len: 17; d_gene: TRBD2; j_gene: TRBJ2-1; CDR3nt: TGTGCCAGCAGCTTTAGCTTTAGCGGGAGGGCCGGGAATGAGCAGTTCTTC; CDR3aa: CASSFSFSGRAGNEQFF
v_gene: TRBV5-1; abundance: -; len: 14; d_gene: -; j_gene: TRBJ2-1; CDR3nt: TGCGCCAGCAGCTTCCGTCAGCGAGACCATGAGCAGTTCTTC; CDR3aa: CASSFRQRDHEQFF
v_gene: TRBV13; abundance: -; len: 14; d_gene: -; j_gene: TRBJ1-1; CDR3nt: TGTGCCAGCAGCTTCCCAACGGCGGGGACTGAAGCTTTCTTT; CDR3aa: CASSFPTAGTEAFF
v_gene: TRBV5-5; abundance: -; len: 18; d_gene: TRBD1; j_gene: TRBJ2-3; CDR3nt: TGTGCCAGCAGCTTGCGGGGGCGGGACAGGGGATGGGAAGATACGCAGTATTTT; CDR3aa: CASSLRGRDRGWEDTQYF
v_gene: TRBV30; abundance: once; len: 14; d_gene: -; j_gene: TRBJ2-3; CDR3nt: TGTGCCTGGAGTTCAGTAACAGGGTACGATACGCAGTATTTT; CDR3aa: CAWSSVTGYDTQYF